The 3 T cell receptor beta chains below come from one sample, sequenced in a study of T-cell reconstitution after alpha-beta-depleted transplantation in children. The authors prepared the TCRbeta library with unique molecular identifiers. Each CDR3 protein is one row after TCRdb ran MiXCR on the PCR reads. The table records some 530,000 distinct CDR3 sequences, roughly an eighth of them present only once. This material consisted of PBMCs from the stem cell graft donor, taken from the stem cell graft. The receptors come from a human donor who donated a stem cell graft to a child with combined immunodeficiency.

The V call is TRBV30, the J call TRBJ2-3; the D gene is possibly TRBD1 (5 bases). The CDR3 has 12 residues. Trimming took off 4 bases at V and 5 bases at J, with 10 bases between the two ends. CDR1 GTSNPN and CDR2 SVGIG come from the germline V gene (reference sequence). CDR3 in amino acids: CAWNTGEDTQYF. CDR3 bases: TGTGCCTGGAACACAGGAGAAGATACGCAGTATTTT. Full variable domain (outside the CDR3, taken from reference TRBV30 and TRBJ2-3): SQTIHQWPATLVQPVGSPLSLECTVEGTSNPNLYWYRQAAGRGLQLLFYSVGIGQISSEVPQNLSASRPQDRQFILSSKKLLLSDSGFYLCAWNTGEDTQYFGPGTRLTVL.

This clonotype was picked up many times. One end of the junction does not line up with germline, which may come from a read error. The V gene is TRBV24-1, the J gene TRBJ2-1, with D unclear. There are 14 residues in the CDR3. CDR1 is KGHDR and CDR2 is SFDVKD in the germline V gene. This CDR3 is CATDAGFSHNEQFF. The CDR3 DNA reads TGTGCCACCGACGCAGGCTTCTCCCACAATGAGCAGTTCTTC.

This clonotype appeared many times. The V and J genes are TRBV4-2 and TRBJ2-7, with 9 positions matching TRBD2. The CDR3 sequence is 14 residues long. V gave up 3 bases and J gave up 4 bases; unmatched junction bases: 4. Germline V lookup: CDR1 LGHNA, CDR2 YNFKEQ. In DNA form, the CDR3 reads TGTGCCAGCAGCCACGGCGGGGGGGCTTACGAGCAGTACTTC. It specifies CASSHGGGAYEQYF.